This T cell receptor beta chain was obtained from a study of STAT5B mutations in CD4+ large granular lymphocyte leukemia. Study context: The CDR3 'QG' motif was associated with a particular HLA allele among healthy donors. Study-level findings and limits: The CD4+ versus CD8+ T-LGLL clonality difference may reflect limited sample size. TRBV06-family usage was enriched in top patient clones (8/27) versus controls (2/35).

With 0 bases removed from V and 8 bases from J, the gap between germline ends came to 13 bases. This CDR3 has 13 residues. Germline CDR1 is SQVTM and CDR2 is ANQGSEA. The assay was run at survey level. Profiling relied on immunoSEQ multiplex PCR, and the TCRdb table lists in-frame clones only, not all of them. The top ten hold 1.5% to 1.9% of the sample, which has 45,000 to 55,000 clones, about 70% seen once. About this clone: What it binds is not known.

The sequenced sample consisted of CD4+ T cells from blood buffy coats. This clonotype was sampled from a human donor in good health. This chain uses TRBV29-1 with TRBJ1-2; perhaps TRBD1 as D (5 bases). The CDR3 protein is CSVEDPGASGYTF. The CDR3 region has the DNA TGCAGCGTTGAAGACCCCGGGGCATCGGGCTACACCTTC.